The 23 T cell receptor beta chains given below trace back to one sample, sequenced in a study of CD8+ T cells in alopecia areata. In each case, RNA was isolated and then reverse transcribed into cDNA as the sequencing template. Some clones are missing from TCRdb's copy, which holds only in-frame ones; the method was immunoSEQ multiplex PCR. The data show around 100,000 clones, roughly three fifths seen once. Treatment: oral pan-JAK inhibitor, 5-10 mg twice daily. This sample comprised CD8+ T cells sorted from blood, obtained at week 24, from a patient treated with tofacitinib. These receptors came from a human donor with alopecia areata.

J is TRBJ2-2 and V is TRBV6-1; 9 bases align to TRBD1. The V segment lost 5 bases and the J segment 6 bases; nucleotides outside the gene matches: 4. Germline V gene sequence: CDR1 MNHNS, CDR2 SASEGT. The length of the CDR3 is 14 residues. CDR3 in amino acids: CASSPGTGSGELFF. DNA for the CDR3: TGTGCCAGCAGTCCAGGGACAGGGTCCGGGGAGCTGTTTTTT.

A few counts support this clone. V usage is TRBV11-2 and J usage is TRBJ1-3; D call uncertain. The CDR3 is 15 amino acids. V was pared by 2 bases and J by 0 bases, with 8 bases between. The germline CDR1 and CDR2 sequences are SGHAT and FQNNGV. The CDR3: CASSLSLSSGNTIYF. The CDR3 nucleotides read TGTGCCAGCAGCTTAAGCCTCAGCTCTGGAAACACCATATATTTT.

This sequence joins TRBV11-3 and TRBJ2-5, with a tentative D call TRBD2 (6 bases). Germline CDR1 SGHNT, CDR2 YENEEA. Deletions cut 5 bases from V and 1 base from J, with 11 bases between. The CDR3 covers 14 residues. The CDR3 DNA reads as TGTGCCAGCAGCCCCACTAGCTCCCAAGAGACCCAGTACTTC. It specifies CASSPTSSQETQYF.

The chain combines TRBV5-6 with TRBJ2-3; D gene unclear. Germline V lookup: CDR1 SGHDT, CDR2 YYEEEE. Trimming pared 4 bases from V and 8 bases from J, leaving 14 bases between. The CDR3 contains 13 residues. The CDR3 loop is CASSLHSLGTQYF. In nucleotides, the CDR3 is TGTGCCAGCAGCCTCCATAGTCTTGGTACGCAGTATTTT. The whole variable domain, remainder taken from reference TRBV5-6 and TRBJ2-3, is DAGVTQSPTHLIKTRGQQVTLRCSPKSGHDTVSWYQQALGQGPQFIFQYYEEEERQRGNFPDRFSGHQFPNYSSELNVNALLLGDSALYLCASSLHSLGTQYFGPGTRLTVL.

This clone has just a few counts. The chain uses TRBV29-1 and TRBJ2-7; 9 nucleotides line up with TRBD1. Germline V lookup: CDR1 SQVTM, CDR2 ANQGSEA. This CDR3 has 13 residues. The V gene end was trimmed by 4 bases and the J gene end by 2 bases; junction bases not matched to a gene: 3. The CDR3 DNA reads TGCAGCGTTGTCGGGACAGGGCCCTACGAGCAGTACTTC. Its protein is CSVVGTGPYEQYF.

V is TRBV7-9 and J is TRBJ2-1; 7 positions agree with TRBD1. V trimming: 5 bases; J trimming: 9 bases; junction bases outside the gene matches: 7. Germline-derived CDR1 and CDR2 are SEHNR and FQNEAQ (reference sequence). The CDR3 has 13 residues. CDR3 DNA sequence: TGTGCCAGCAGCAAAGGGGGCTTGGGTGAGCAGTTCTTC. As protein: CASSKGGLGEQFF. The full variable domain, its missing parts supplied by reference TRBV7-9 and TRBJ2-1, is DTGVSQNPRHKITKRGQNVTFRCDPISEHNRLYWYRQTLGQGPEFLTYFQNEAQLEKSRLLSDRFSAERPKGSFSTLEIQRTEQGDSAMYLCASSKGGLGEQFFGPGTRLTVL.

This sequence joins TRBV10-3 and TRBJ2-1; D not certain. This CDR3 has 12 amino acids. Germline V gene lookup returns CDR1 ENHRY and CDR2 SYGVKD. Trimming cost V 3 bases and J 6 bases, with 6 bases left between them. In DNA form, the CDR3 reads TGTGCCATCAGTGACCAGTCCAATGAGCAGTTCTTC. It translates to CAISDQSNEQFF.

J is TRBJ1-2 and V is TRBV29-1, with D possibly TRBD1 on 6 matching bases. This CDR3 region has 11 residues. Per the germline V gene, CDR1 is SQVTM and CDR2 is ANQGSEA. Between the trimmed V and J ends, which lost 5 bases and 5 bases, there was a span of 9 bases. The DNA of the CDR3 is TGCAGCGTTATCACAGGGTATGGCTACACCTTC. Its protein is CSVITGYGYTF.

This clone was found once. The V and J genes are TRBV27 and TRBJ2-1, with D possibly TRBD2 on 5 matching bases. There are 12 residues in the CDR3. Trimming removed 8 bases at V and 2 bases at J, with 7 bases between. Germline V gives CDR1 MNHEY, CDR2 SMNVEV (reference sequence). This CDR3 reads CASAGTYNEQFF. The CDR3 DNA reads TGTGCCAGCGCCGGGACCTACAATGAGCAGTTCTTC.

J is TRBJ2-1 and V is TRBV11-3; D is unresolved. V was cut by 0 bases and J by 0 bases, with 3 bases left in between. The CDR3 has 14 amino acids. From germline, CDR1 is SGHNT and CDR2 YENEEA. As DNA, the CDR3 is TGTGCCAGCAGCTTAGAGTCCTCCTACAATGAGCAGTTCTTC. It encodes CASSLESSYNEQFF.

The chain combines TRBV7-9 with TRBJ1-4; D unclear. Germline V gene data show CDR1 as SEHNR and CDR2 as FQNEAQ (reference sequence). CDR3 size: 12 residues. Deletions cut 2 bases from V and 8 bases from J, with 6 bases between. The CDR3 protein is CASSLTTEKLFF. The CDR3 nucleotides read TGTGCCAGCAGCTTAACGACCGAAAAACTGTTTTTT.

CDR3 amino acids: CASSPTGTEGFWTQYF. DNA for the CDR3: TGTGCCAGCAGTCCTACCGGGACAGAGGGTTTTTGGACCCAGTACTTC. This chain links TRBV27 with TRBJ2-5; 7 bases are shared with TRBD1. The CDR3 has 16 residues. The ends lost 5 bases at V and 7 bases at J; junction bases unmatched: 16. Germline V gene sequence: CDR1 MNHEY, CDR2 SMNVEV (reference sequence).

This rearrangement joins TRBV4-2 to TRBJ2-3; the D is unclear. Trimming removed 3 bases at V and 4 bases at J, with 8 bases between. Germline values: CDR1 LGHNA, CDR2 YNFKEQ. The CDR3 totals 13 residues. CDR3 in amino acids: CASSQGLADTQYF. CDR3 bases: TGTGCCAGCAGCCAGGGTCTAGCAGATACGCAGTATTTT.

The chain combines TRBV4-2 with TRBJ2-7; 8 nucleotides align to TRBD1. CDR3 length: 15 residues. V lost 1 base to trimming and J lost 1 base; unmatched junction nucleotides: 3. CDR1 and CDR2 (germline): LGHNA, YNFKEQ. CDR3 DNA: TGTGCCAGCAGCCAAGGAAGACAGGGGTCCTACGAGCAGTACTTC. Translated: CASSQGRQGSYEQYF.

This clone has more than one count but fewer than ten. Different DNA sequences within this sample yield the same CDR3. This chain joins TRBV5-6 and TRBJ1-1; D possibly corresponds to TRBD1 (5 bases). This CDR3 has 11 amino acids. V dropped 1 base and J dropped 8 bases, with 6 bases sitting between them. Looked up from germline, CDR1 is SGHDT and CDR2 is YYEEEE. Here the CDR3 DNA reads TGTGCCAGCAGCTTGCAGGGCGAAGCTTTCTTT. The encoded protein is CASSLQGEAFF.

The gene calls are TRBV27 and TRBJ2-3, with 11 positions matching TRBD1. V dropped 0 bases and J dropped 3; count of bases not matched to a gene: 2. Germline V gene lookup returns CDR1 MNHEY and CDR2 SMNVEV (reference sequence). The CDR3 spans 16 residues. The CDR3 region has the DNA TGTGCCAGCAGTTTATCGGGACAGGGGGGGACAGATACGCAGTATTTT. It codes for CASSLSGQGGTDTQYF.

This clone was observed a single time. CDR3 region: CASSVGTGGPYGYTF. The CDR3 DNA sequence: TGTGCCAGCAGCGTAGGGACAGGGGGCCCTTATGGCTACACCTTC. The chain uses TRBV9 and TRBJ1-2; 11 bases line up with TRBD1. V gave up 0 bases and J gave up 5 bases; unmatched junction bases: 3. The CDR3 spans 15 residues. Germline V gives CDR1 SGDLS, CDR2 YYNGEE.

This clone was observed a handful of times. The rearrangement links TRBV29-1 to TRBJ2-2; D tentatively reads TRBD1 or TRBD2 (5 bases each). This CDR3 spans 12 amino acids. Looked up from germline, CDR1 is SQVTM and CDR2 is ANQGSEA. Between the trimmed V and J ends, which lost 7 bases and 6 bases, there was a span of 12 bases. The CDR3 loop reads CSAEGSSGELFF. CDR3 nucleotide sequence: TGCAGCGCCGAGGGGTCGTCCGGGGAGCTGTTTTTT.

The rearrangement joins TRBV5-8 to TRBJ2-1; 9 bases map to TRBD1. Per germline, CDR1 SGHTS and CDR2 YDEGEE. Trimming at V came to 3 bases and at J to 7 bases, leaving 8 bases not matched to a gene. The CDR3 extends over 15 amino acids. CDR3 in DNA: TGTGCCAGCAGCTCCCCAAGACAGGGGGAGAATGAGCAGTTCTTC. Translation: CASSSPRQGENEQFF.

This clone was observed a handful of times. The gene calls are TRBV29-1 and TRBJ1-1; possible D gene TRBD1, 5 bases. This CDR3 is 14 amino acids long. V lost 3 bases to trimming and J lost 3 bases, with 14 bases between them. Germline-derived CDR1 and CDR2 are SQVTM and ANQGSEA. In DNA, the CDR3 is TGCAGCGTTGACTCCAGGGCCACCTACACTGAAGCTTTCTTT. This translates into CSVDSRATYTEAFF.

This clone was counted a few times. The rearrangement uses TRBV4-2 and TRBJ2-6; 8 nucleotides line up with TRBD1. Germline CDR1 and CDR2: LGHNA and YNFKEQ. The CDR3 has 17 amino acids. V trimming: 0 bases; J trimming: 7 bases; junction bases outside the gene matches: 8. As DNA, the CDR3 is TGTGCCAGCAGCCAAGATCAAAACAGGGGGAGAGCCAACGTCCTGACTTTC. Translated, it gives CASSQDQNRGRANVLTF.

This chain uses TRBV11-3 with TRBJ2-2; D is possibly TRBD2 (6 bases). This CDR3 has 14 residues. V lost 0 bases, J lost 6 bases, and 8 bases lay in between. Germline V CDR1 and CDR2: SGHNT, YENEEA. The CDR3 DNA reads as TGTGCCAGCAGCTTAGAAAGGGAGGCCGGGGAGCTGTTTTTT. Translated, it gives CASSLEREAGELFF.

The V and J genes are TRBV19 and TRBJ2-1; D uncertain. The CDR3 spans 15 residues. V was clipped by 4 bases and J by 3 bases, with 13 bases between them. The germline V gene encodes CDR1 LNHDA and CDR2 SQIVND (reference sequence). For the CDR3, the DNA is TGTGCCAGTAGTAATCCTATCCTAAACTACAATGAGCAGTTCTTC. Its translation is CASSNPILNYNEQFF.